The 26 T cell receptor beta chains in this list originate from one sample, sequenced in a study of blood T cell repertoires in COVID-19. Profiling relied on immunoSEQ multiplex PCR, and the TCRdb table lists in-frame clones only, not all of them. The sample has roughly 140,000 clones; 80% are singletons. The sequencing sample was made of peripheral blood. These receptors all stem from a man aged 55 to 70 with acute or convalescent COVID-19.

Of note for this clone: Other DNA sequences from this sample encode an identical CDR3 as well. This chain uses TRBV28 with TRBJ1-5; D ambiguous. Germline V gives CDR1 MDHEN, CDR2 SYDVKM. The CDR3 has 12 residues. V was pared by 3 bases and J by 7 bases, with 7 bases between. The CDR3 nucleotides read TGTGCCAGCAGTTTGACGAGGCAGCCCCAGCATTTT. This codes for CASSLTRQPQHF.

The chain's CDR3 is CASSLETGANEKLFF. The CDR3, as DNA: TGCGCCAGCAGCCTGGAGACAGGGGCAAATGAAAAACTGTTTTTT. The chain combines TRBV5-1 with TRBJ1-4, with 8 nucleotides matching TRBD1. The ends lost 4 bases at V and 5 bases at J; junction bases unmatched: 7. This CDR3 is 15 amino acids long. Germline CDR1 and CDR2: SGHRS and YFSETQ. Looking up the rest from reference TRBV5-1 and TRBJ1-4 gives the full variable domain: KAGVTQTPRYLIKTRGQQVTLSCSPISGHRSVSWYQQTPGQGLQFLFEYFSETQRNKGNFPGRFSGRQFSNSRSEMNVSTLELGDSALYLCASSLETGANEKLFFGSGTQLSVL.

The rearrangement joins TRBV30 to TRBJ2-1; 11 bases align to TRBD2. Germline-derived CDR1 and CDR2 are GTSNPN and SVGIG (reference sequence). The CDR3 has 16 residues. The junction had 8 bases not matched to a gene; V was cut back by 1 base and J by 6 bases. CDR3 sequence (DNA): TGTGCCTGGAGTGCCCCCGCTAGCGGGAGGTTCAATGAGCAGTTCTTC. Translated: CAWSAPASGRFNEQFF. The full variable domain, its missing parts supplied by reference TRBV30 and TRBJ2-1, is SQTIHQWPATLVQPVGSPLSLECTVEGTSNPNLYWYRQAAGRGLQLLFYSVGIGQISSEVPQNLSASRPQDRQFILSSKKLLLSDSGFYLCAWSAPASGRFNEQFFGPGTRLTVL.

The chain combines TRBV30 with TRBJ2-1; weak D call: TRBD1 (6 bases). CDR3 length: 13 amino acids. V gave up 2 bases and J gave up 9 bases, with 14 bases separating them. From germline, CDR1 is GTSNPN and CDR2 SVGIG (reference sequence). In DNA form, the CDR3 reads TGTGCCTGGAGTTACAACAGGGAAGGTGAGCAGTTCTTC. Translated, it gives CAWSYNREGEQFF. The full variable domain, completed using reference TRBV30 and TRBJ2-1, is SQTIHQWPATLVQPVGSPLSLECTVEGTSNPNLYWYRQAAGRGLQLLFYSVGIGQISSEVPQNLSASRPQDRQFILSSKKLLLSDSGFYLCAWSYNREGEQFFGPGTRLTVL.

The chain joins TRBV28 to TRBJ2-3; D not certain. The CDR3 consists of 15 residues. The germline V and J ends were trimmed by 2 bases and 0 bases, with 9 bases remaining between them. Germline loops: CDR1 MDHEN, CDR2 SYDVKM. The chain's CDR3 is CASSLRQASTDTQYF. For the CDR3, the DNA is TGTGCCAGCAGTTTAAGGCAGGCTAGCACAGATACGCAGTATTTT.

This clone was recorded a few times. The chain has TRBV3-1 (or the pseudogene TRBV3-2) and TRBJ2-7; 7 bases line up with TRBD1. The CDR3 loop spans 13 amino acids. Per the germline V gene, CDR1 is LGHDT and CDR2 is YNNKEL (reference sequence). V was clipped by 4 bases and J by 2 bases; unmatched bases: 2. The DNA of the CDR3 is TGTGCCAGCAGCCCAGGGGGAACCTACGAGCAGTACTTC. This codes for CASSPGGTYEQYF.

V is TRBV19 and J is TRBJ2-1; 8 nucleotides match TRBD2. V was clipped by 0 bases and J by 12 bases; unmatched bases: 10. The CDR3 has 15 amino acids. The germline V gene encodes CDR1 LNHDA and CDR2 SQIVND (reference sequence). The CDR3: CASSIDDGRASWQFF. DNA of the CDR3: TGTGCCAGTAGTATAGATGACGGGAGGGCCTCCTGGCAGTTCTTC.

This chain connects TRBV10-3 to TRBJ1-4; 7 bases map to TRBD1. Trimming took 0 bases from V and 2 from J; bases not matched to a gene: 0. This CDR3 is built from 15 residues. The germline V gene encodes CDR1 ENHRY and CDR2 SYGVKD. The CDR3: CAISESTGTNEKLFF. The CDR3 DNA reads TGTGCCATCAGTGAGTCGACAGGGACTAATGAAAAACTGTTTTTT.

The genes are TRBV3-1 (or the pseudogene TRBV3-2) and TRBJ1-1; maybe TRBD1 (6 bases). Germline assignment: CDR1 LGHDT and CDR2 YNNKEL (reference sequence). Trimming cost V 2 bases and J 6 bases, with 10 bases left between them. The CDR3 is 13 residues long. This chain's CDR3 is CASSQSGVAEAFF. As DNA, the CDR3 is TGTGCCAGCAGCCAATCAGGGGTCGCTGAAGCTTTCTTT.

The chain joins TRBV29-1 to TRBJ1-1; the match to TRBD1 covers 8 bases. Germline-derived CDR1 and CDR2 are SQVTM and ANQGSEA. This CDR3 spans 15 amino acids. V lost 6 bases, J lost 1 base, and 10 bases stayed unmatched. The CDR3 sequence: CSVAGGEVPNTEAFF. The CDR3 nucleotides are TGCAGCGTAGCAGGGGGCGAGGTTCCGAACACTGAAGCTTTCTTT.

The rearrangement uses TRBV3-1 (or the pseudogene TRBV3-2) and TRBJ1-1; no definite D call. Germline values: CDR1 LGHDT, CDR2 YNNKEL (reference sequence). The V and J ends lost 0 bases and 2 bases respectively, with 13 bases between them. The CDR3 has 16 amino acids. CDR3 amino acids: CASSQDDRAGNTEAFF. As DNA, the CDR3 is TGTGCCAGCAGCCAAGATGATAGGGCGGGTAACACTGAAGCTTTCTTT.

CDR3 loop: CASSLGWGQGYGYTF. As DNA, the CDR3 is TGCGCCAGCAGCTTGGGTTGGGGACAGGGCTATGGCTACACCTTC. The chain combines TRBV5-1 with TRBJ1-2, with 9 positions matching TRBD1. This CDR3 is built from 15 residues. V lost 0 bases, J lost 4 bases, and 4 bases stayed unmatched. Germline V CDR1 and CDR2: SGHRS, YFSETQ.

The gene calls are TRBV28 and TRBJ2-1, with D possibly matching TRBD1 (6 bases). The CDR3 runs to 13 residues. The germline CDR1 and CDR2 sequences are MDHEN and SYDVKM. V was clipped by 2 bases and J by 10 bases, with 12 bases between them. This chain's CDR3 is CASSLLGAHEQFF. The CDR3 nucleotides are TGTGCCAGCAGTTTACTGGGGGCACACGAGCAGTTCTTC.

Written as DNA, the CDR3 is TGTGCCAGCAGTCTCCGGACAGGAAACGGCTACACCTTC. Translated, it gives CASSLRTGNGYTF. The chain uses TRBV12-3 or TRBV12-4 and TRBJ1-2, with 7 bases that match TRBD1. V gave up 5 bases and J gave up 8 bases; unmatched junction bases: 8. The CDR3 extends over 13 amino acids.

The chain is built from TRBV10-3 and TRBJ1-5; tentative D call: TRBD1 (5 bases). This CDR3 is 13 amino acids long. CDR1 and CDR2 (germline): ENHRY, SYGVKD. The DNA of the CDR3 is TGTGCTACAAGGCGGGACCTTAATCAGCCCCAGCATTTT. It yields the protein CATRRDLNQPQHF.

The genes are TRBV18 and TRBJ2-6; D is unresolved. The CDR3 is 17 residues long. V gave up 2 bases and J gave up 1 base, with 12 bases separating them. Germline values: CDR1 KGHSH, CDR2 LQKENI. The CDR3 DNA reads as TGTGCCAGCTCACCATCCACAGTGTCTTCTGGGGCCAACGTCCTGACTTTC. Translating it yields CASSPSTVSSGANVLTF.

The chain carries TRBV28 and TRBJ2-2; the match to TRBD2 covers 13 bases. V lost 2 bases and J lost 6; bases outside the gene matches: 9. The CDR3 extends over 18 amino acids. Germline lookup yields CDR1 MDHEN and CDR2 SYDVKM. Here the CDR3 reads CASSLGWTSGRSAGELFF. DNA for the CDR3: TGTGCCAGCAGTTTAGGGTGGACTAGCGGGAGATCGGCCGGGGAGCTGTTTTTT.

This clone was picked up a small number of times. CDR3 residues: CASSLNPTGISSPLHF. CDR3 DNA: TGCGCCAGCAGCTTGAACCCGACAGGCATCAGTTCACCCCTCCACTTT. The chain recombines TRBV5-1 with TRBJ1-6; a weak D match, TRBD1 (6 bases). Per the germline V gene, CDR1 is SGHRS and CDR2 is YFSETQ. The CDR3 length is 16 residues. The V end was cut by 1 base, the J end by 9 bases, with 17 bases between.

V is TRBV4-3 and J is TRBJ1-2, with a tentative D call TRBD1 (6 bases). Trimming cost V 4 bases and J 4 bases, with 13 bases left between them. The germline V gene encodes CDR1 LGHNA and CDR2 YSLEER. CDR3 size: 14 residues. This CDR3 reads CASSREGGTYGYTF. As DNA, the CDR3 is TGCGCCAGCAGCCGAGAAGGGGGAACCTATGGCTACACCTTC.

This clone was found once. J is TRBJ1-3 and V is TRBV7-2; D is ambiguous. Between the trimmed V and J ends, which lost 2 bases and 6 bases, there was a span of 8 bases. The V gene's germline CDR1 is SGHTA and CDR2 FQGNSA. This CDR3 comprises 13 residues. CDR3 residues: CASSLSRENTIYF. DNA of the CDR3: TGTGCCAGCAGCTTAAGCCGTGAAAACACCATATATTTT.

The V and J genes are TRBV5-1 and TRBJ2-3; weak D call: TRBD1 (6 bases). Trimming pared 0 bases from V and 2 bases from J, leaving 7 bases between. This CDR3 has 14 amino acids. In germline, CDR1 is SGHRS, CDR2 YFSETQ. The CDR3 sequence: CASSLVGATDTQYF. The DNA of the CDR3 is TGCGCCAGCAGCTTGGTGGGGGCCACAGATACGCAGTATTTT. The full variable domain, completed using reference TRBV5-1 and TRBJ2-3, is KAGVTQTPRYLIKTRGQQVTLSCSPISGHRSVSWYQQTPGQGLQFLFEYFSETQRNKGNFPGRFSGRQFSNSRSEMNVSTLELGDSALYLCASSLVGATDTQYFGPGTRLTVL.

This chain connects TRBV27 to TRBJ1-5; D possibly corresponds to TRBD1 (5 bases). The V end lost 4 bases, the J end lost 6 bases, and 10 bases lay between the germline ends. In germline, CDR1 is MNHEY, CDR2 SMNVEV (reference sequence). This CDR3 region has 13 residues. CDR3 bases: TGTGCCAGCAGTTCCAGGGAGGGTCAGCCCCAGCATTTT. Protein product: CASSSREGQPQHF.

The V and J genes are TRBV20-1 and TRBJ2-4; the match to TRBD2 covers 7 bases. The germline V gene encodes CDR1 DFQATT and CDR2 SNEGSKA (reference sequence). J was trimmed by 3 bases and V by 3 bases; bases with no gene match: 5. The CDR3 length is 14 residues. DNA for the CDR3: TGCAGTGCTAGTCGTGGGGGGGGCAAAAACATTCAGTACTTC. Translation gives CSASRGGGKNIQYF.

The J gene is TRBJ2-7, the V gene TRBV7-9; the match to TRBD2 covers 9 bases. The trim removed 5 bases at V and 3 bases at J, leaving 8 bases unmatched. Germline V gene lookup returns CDR1 SEHNR and CDR2 FQNEAQ (reference sequence). The CDR3 is 15 amino acids. This chain's CDR3 is CASSPRGGGDYEQYF. The CDR3 DNA reads TGTGCCAGCAGCCCCCGAGGCGGGGGGGACTACGAGCAGTACTTC.

The rearrangement links TRBV6-6 to TRBJ2-3, with 10 bases that match TRBD2. This CDR3 comprises 15 residues. Germline V CDR1 and CDR2: MNHNY, SVGAGI (reference sequence). J was trimmed by 5 bases and V by 6 bases; bases with no gene match: 8. CDR3 DNA sequence: TGTGCCAGCAGAGCTCAGCGGGGGGGCGTAGATACGCAGTATTTT. It specifies CASRAQRGGVDTQYF.

This rearrangement joins TRBV11-2 to TRBJ2-5; the match to TRBD2 covers 10 bases. The J segment lost 4 bases and the V segment lost 5 bases, leaving 10 bases of the junction unmatched. In germline, CDR1 is SGHAT, CDR2 FQNNGV. CDR3 length: 16 residues. DNA of the CDR3: TGTGCCAGCAGCACAACTAGCGGGGTAGGGCGAGAGACCCAGTACTTC. Translation gives CASSTTSGVGRETQYF.